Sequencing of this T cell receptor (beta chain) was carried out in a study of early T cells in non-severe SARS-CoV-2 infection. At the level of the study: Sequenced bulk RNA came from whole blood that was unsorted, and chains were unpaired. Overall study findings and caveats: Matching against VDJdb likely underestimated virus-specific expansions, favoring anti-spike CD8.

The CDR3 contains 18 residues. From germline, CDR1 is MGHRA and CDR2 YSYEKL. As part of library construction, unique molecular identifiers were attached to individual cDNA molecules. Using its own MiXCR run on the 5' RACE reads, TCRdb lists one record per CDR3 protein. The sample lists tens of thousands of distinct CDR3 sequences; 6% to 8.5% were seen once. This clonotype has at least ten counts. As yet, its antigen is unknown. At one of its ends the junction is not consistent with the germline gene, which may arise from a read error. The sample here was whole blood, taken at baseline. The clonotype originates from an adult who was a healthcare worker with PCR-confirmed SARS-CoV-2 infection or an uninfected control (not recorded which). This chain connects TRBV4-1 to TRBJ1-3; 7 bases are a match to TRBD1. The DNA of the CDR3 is TGCGCCAGCAGTCAAGAAACAAGCCGTACAGGGGCTGGAAACACCATATATTTT. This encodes CASSQETSRTGAGNTIYF.